The clone carrying this T cell receptor (beta chain) was counted a few times. As yet, its antigen is unknown. The iRepertoire nested amplicon-rescue multiplex PCR amplified TCR alpha and beta CDR3s from RNA. Via MiXCR, TCRdb re-called the multiplex PCR reads, giving one row per CDR3 protein. The repertoire has 1,500 to 2,000 distinct CDR3 sequences, 25% to 35% of them found once; the top ten carry about 35%. These data come from a study of glioma-infiltrating T cells. General study findings and limits: Gliomas, especially low-grade, showed above-expected tissue-blood divergence; non-neoplastic patients showed below.

V lost 4 bases to trimming and J lost 6 bases, with 11 bases between them. CDR1 and CDR2 from the germline V gene are KGHDR and SFDVKD. This CDR3 has 14 amino acids. Material: glioma tissue, nonneoplastic brain tissue, or PBMCs (not recorded which). This TCR was recovered from a human donor with low-grade glioma or glioblastoma, undergoing nonglioma brain surgery, or in good health (not recorded which). The rearrangement links TRBV24-1 to TRBJ2-2; possible D gene TRBD1, 6 bases. The CDR3 loop is CATSESGDAGELFF. CDR3 DNA: TGTGCCACCAGTGAGTCAGGGGACGCCGGGGAGCTGTTTTTT.